This TCR beta chain came from a study of blood T cell repertoires in COVID-19. Study details: COVID-19 samples, acute and convalescent, were from the United States, Italy and Spain. The cDNA or gDNA used as material had been derived from T cells, B-cell-depleted T cells, or PBMCs.

The CDR3 covers 14 residues. Trimming cost V 6 bases and J 0 bases; bases outside gene matches: 1. Germline values: CDR1 SNHLY, CDR2 FYNNEI. This clone was seen a few times. This same CDR3 is encoded by further DNA sequences in the sample. Measured with immunoSEQ multiplex PCR; TCRdb has only the in-frame clones, and not every one. This table holds approximately 350,000 clones, about 93% found once. V is TRBV2 and J is TRBJ1-5, with 8 nucleotides matching TRBD1. What was sequenced was peripheral blood. This TCR came from a woman under 30 who had recovered from COVID-19. The CDR3 protein is CASRDRVSNQPQHF. The CDR3 DNA is TGTGCCAGCAGGGACAGGGTTAGCAATCAGCCCCAGCATTTT. Using reference TRBV2 and TRBJ1-5 for the parts outside the CDR3, the full variable domain is EPEVTQTPSHQVTQMGQEVILRCVPISNHLYFYWYRQILGQKVEFLVSFYNNEISEKSEIFDDQFSVERPDGSNFTLKIRSTKLEDSAMYFCASRDRVSNQPQHFGDGTRLSIL.